This TCR beta chain was sequenced in a study of post-analysis software for immune sequencing data. Whole-study findings and limits: Four to six TRBV segments, including TRBV5-6, TRBV5-1 and TRBV20-1, were more frequent in patients than controls.

Of note for this clonotype: Its antigen is unknown.

CDR3 length: 15 amino acids. Per the germline V gene, CDR1 is SEHNR and CDR2 is FQNEAQ (reference sequence). Trimming took 2 bases from V and 1 from J; bases not matched to a gene: 4. cDNA libraries of TCR beta carried unique molecular identifiers. TCRdb passed the PCR reads through MiXCR, listing each CDR3 protein once. The sample lists 800,000 to 950,000 distinct CDR3 sequences, approximately 50% occurring once. This chain uses TRBV7-9 with TRBJ1-2, with 7 nucleotides matching TRBD1. The sample taken for sequencing was blood. This TCR was sampled from a girl between 5 and 17 years old with multiple sclerosis. CDR3 loop: CASSLWDRNNYGYTF. CDR3 nucleotide sequence: TGTGCCAGCAGCTTATGGGACAGAAATAACTATGGCTACACCTTC.